This paragraph reports one T cell receptor beta chain. This specimen belongs to a study of shared clonotypes between healthy human individuals. Profiling relied on immunoSEQ multiplex PCR, and the TCRdb table lists in-frame clones only, not all of them. There are 1.5 million to 1.9 million clones in the sample; approximately 98% occur only once, and about 0.42% lies in the top ten. The CDR3 spans 15 residues. Per the germline V gene, CDR1 is MNHNY and CDR2 is SVGAGI (reference sequence). V lost 6 bases, J lost 0 bases, and 12 bases lay in between. This clonotype was sampled from a man between 25 and 39 years old in good health. V gene TRBV6-6 combines with J gene TRBJ2-1; tentative D call: TRBD2 (6 bases). Sequencing used naive CD4+ T cells sorted from blood. Regarding subset: CD45RA+ positively selected. CDR3 loop: CASRGDWNSYNEQFF. The DNA of the CDR3 is TGTGCCAGCAGAGGGGACTGGAACTCCTACAATGAGCAGTTCTTC.